This is a list of T cell receptor beta chains from one sample in a study of beta chain features in type 1 diabetes. Assay used: immunoSEQ multiplex PCR; TCRdb lists only in-frame clones, some missing. This sample carries approximately 150,000 clones, about 10% of them seen once, and the ten largest clones take approximately 1.3%. Sequenced input: naive CD4+ T cells from blood. Receptor source: a young man in good health. The CDR3 runs from the conserved cysteine through the conserved F or W. D genes are given only for firm matches. The size field is filled for only some rows; it gives once, few, many or a size class.

TGTGCCAGCAGCTTAGAGCCAGGGAGGGTATCGGGAGGCTACACCTTC,CASSLEPGRVSGGYTF,TRBV7-8,TRBJ1-2,-,-
TGCGCCAGCAGCAAAGGACAGTTGAACACTGAAGCTTTCTTT,CASSKGQLNTEAFF,TRBV5-1,TRBJ1-1,few,-
TGTGCCATCAGTGAGTCGCCGAGCTCCTACGAGCAGTACTTC,CAISESPSSYEQYF,TRBV10-3,TRBJ2-7,few,-
TGCGCCAGCAGCCAAGAAGGCGGTAGAGCCTATCCCTACGAGCAGTACTTC,CASSQEGGRAYPYEQYF,TRBV4-1,TRBJ2-7,-,-
TGCGCCAGCAGCTTTCAGGGTACCGGGGAGCTGTTTTTT,CASSFQGTGELFF,TRBV5-1,TRBJ2-2,-,-
TGTGCCAGCAGCCTGGGGACACGGGAGACCCAGTACTTC,CASSLGTRETQYF,TRBV9,TRBJ2-5,few,-
TGTGCCAGCATCAGGAACTCCTACGAGCAGTACTTC,CASIRNSYEQYF,TRBV2,TRBJ2-7,few,-
TGTGCCAGCTCAAGGGCCGGGGCAACTAATGAAAAACTGTTTTTT,CASSRAGATNEKLFF,TRBV18,TRBJ1-4,-,-
TGTGCCACCAGCCTCGCGGGTCTAGGTGAAAAACTGTTTTTT,CATSLAGLGEKLFF,TRBV15,TRBJ1-4,-,-
TGTGCCAGTAGTATAGGAACGAACATCGCAGATACGCAGTATTTT,CASSIGTNIADTQYF,TRBV19,TRBJ2-3,-,-
TGCGCCAGCAGCCGAACTAGCGGGGGGGAATACGAGCAGTACTTC,CASSRTSGGEYEQYF,TRBV4-1,TRBJ2-7,few,TRBD2
TGCGCCAGCAGCTCGACGCCTAGCGGGGGGCTGAACACCGGGGAGCTGTTTTTT,CASSSTPSGGLNTGELFF,TRBV5-1,TRBJ2-2,-,TRBD2
TGTGCCAGCAGCTTCGGGACAGGGAACACCTACAATGAGCAGTTCTTC,CASSFGTGNTYNEQFF,TRBV5-6,TRBJ2-1,-,TRBD1
TGTGCCAGCAGCTTATGGGGGACTAGCGGAGACAATGAGCAGTTCTTC,CASSLWGTSGDNEQFF,TRBV7-2,TRBJ2-1,-,TRBD2
TGTGCCAGCAGCACAGGGGTTACTAGCGGGGGGTCACAAGAGACCCAGTACTTC,CASSTGVTSGGSQETQYF,TRBV11-2,TRBJ2-5,few,TRBD2
TGTGCCAGCAGTTTGTCCGACAGGGGTTGGAATCAGCCCCAGCATTTT,CASSLSDRGWNQPQHF,TRBV27,TRBJ1-5,-,TRBD1
TGTGCCTGGAGCTTGGACAGGGGGCTTGAGACCCAGTACTTC,CAWSLDRGLETQYF,TRBV30,TRBJ2-5,-,TRBD1
TGTGCCAGCTCACCACCGACTAGCGGGGGGGCCAGGGAGACCCAGTACTTC,CASSPPTSGGARETQYF,TRBV18,TRBJ2-5,-,TRBD2
TGTGCCAGCAGTACGACAGGGGGCTTGGAAAAACTGTTTTTT,CASSTTGGLEKLFF,TRBV6-5,TRBJ1-4,few,TRBD1
TGTGCCAGCAGCCCAGCGGGACAGGAATACACCTTC,CASSPAGQEYTF,TRBV7-2,TRBJ1-2,few,TRBD1
TGTGCCAGCAGCTTAGAACAGGGGGCAGATACGCAGTATTTT,CASSLEQGADTQYF,TRBV7-7,TRBJ2-3,few,TRBD1
TGTGCCAGCAGCTTACGTGGGGGGGATGGCTACACCTTC,CASSLRGGDGYTF,TRBV7-9,TRBJ1-2,few,-
TGTGCCAGCAGCGTCGGACAGGGCCTAGATGAAAAACTGTTTTTT,CASSVGQGLDEKLFF,TRBV5-8,TRBJ1-4,-,TRBD1
TGTGCCAGCATAGGAGGTCTGAACACTGAAGCTTTCTTT,CASIGGLNTEAFF,TRBV6-1,TRBJ1-1,-,-